This TCR beta chain was documented in a study of blood T cell repertoires in COVID-19. The participants were between about 18 and 90 years old and came from some 23 US areas. Recovered status in Cohort 3 required two negative PCRs, clearance, or symptom resolution. V lost 0 bases, J lost 10 bases, and 7 bases lay in between. The CDR3 consists of 11 residues. Germline V CDR1 and CDR2: SGHRS, YFSETQ. Authors' processing steps: Reference gene primer amplification yielded estimated nucleated cell counts. Generated by immunoSEQ multiplex PCR, the TCRdb table keeps only in-frame clones and is missing some. The D gene and trimming were derived from the DNA, and the V and J assignments and clone size from that table. This table holds some 390,000 clones, 85% to 90% found once.

Sequencing was performed on PBMCs or T cells enriched from blood (not recorded which). The chain is built from TRBV5-1 and TRBJ2-5; a possible D gene is TRBD2 (5 bases). The clonotype was recovered from a man younger than 45 who had recovered from COVID-19. CDR3 DNA sequence: TGCGCCAGCAGCTTGGTCGGGGACCAGTACTTC. Amino acids: CASSLVGDQYF.